These 30 T cell receptor beta chains were all obtained from the same sample, sequenced in a study of T-cell memory formation after mild COVID-19. TCRdb itself ran the 5' RACE reads through MiXCR, one entry per CDR3 protein. This sample has around 450,000 distinct CDR3 sequences, with 20% to 30% found just once. Sample: PBMCs or a T cell subset sorted from them (not recorded which). The receptor set was obtained from an adult woman who had mild COVID-19 (a few samples of this study predate the infection). Cell type and time point are not known.

The chain combines TRBV9 with TRBJ2-2; D might be TRBD1 (6 bases). Trimming pared 0 bases from V and 2 bases from J, leaving 11 bases between. Germline V CDR1 and CDR2: SGDLS, YYNGEE. This CDR3 contains 16 residues. CDR3 sequence reads: CASSVGTGYNTGELFF. CDR3 bases: TGTGCCAGCAGCGTAGGAACAGGGTATAACACCGGGGAGCTGTTTTTT.

This clonotype was detected a few times. V gene TRBV7-2 combines with J gene TRBJ2-2, with D perhaps matching TRBD2 (6 bases). Germline loops: CDR1 SGHTA, CDR2 FQGNSA. The CDR3 is made up of 17 amino acids. The V end lost 0 bases, the J end lost 4 bases, and 15 bases lay between the germline ends. The CDR3 DNA reads TGTGCCAGCAGCTTAGCGATGGGGGGAAGGAGCACCGGGGAGCTGTTTTTT. Translating gives CASSLAMGGRSTGELFF.

The chain uses TRBV9 and TRBJ2-3; D remains unclear. The CDR3 runs 13 residues. The V gene's germline CDR1 is SGDLS and CDR2 YYNGEE. V gave up 0 bases and J gave up 6 bases, with 8 bases separating them. The CDR3: CASSVGPSDTQYF. The DNA of the CDR3 is TGTGCCAGCAGCGTAGGACCGAGCGATACGCAGTATTTT.

This clonotype was counted only a few times. The chain links TRBV5-1 to TRBJ1-5; 11 nucleotides agree with TRBD1. Trimming at V came to 4 bases and at J to 7 bases, leaving 10 bases not matched to a gene. From germline, CDR1 is SGHRS and CDR2 YFSETQ. The CDR3 has 16 residues. DNA for the CDR3: TGCGCCAGCAGCCCGTACCCGGGACAGGGGGGACAGCCCCAGCATTTT. Translating it yields CASSPYPGQGGQPQHF.

This clonotype was observed a handful of times. This chain links TRBV6-6 with TRBJ1-1; D unresolved. Germline CDR1 MNHNY, CDR2 SVGAGI (reference sequence). This CDR3 contains 11 residues. Trimming took off 6 bases at V and 4 bases at J, with 6 bases between the two ends. CDR3 DNA sequence: TGTGCCAGCAGATTTAGCACTGAAGCTTTCTTT. Translating gives CASRFSTEAFF.

The chain combines TRBV12-3 or TRBV12-4 with TRBJ1-2; D gene ambiguous. CDR3 length: 13 residues. Trimming cost V 5 bases and J 4 bases, with 11 bases left between them. As DNA, the CDR3 is TGTGCCAGCAGTATCACGGTTTCCTATGGCTACACCTTC. This gives the protein CASSITVSYGYTF.

The chain uses TRBV29-1 and TRBJ1-6; no definite D call. The germline V and J ends were trimmed by 4 bases and 1 base, with 5 bases remaining between them. The CDR3 loop spans 13 amino acids. Germline V gene sequence: CDR1 SQVTM, CDR2 ANQGSEA. The CDR3 DNA reads TGCAGCGTTGGAGAGTCCTATAATTCACCCCTCCACTTT. Encoded protein: CSVGESYNSPLHF.

This clonotype was counted only a few times. The chain uses TRBV12-3 or TRBV12-4 and TRBJ1-2; perhaps TRBD1 as D (6 bases). The V end was cut by 6 bases, the J end by 5 bases, with 16 bases between. This CDR3 is 14 amino acids long. CDR3 region: CASRSTGLDYGYTF. For the CDR3, the DNA is TGTGCCAGCAGAAGTACAGGGCTCGATTATGGCTACACCTTC.

The chain carries TRBV15 and TRBJ2-7, with 7 bases fitting TRBD2. J lost 3 bases, V lost 6 bases, and 11 bases had no gene match. The CDR3 runs 15 residues. Germline-derived CDR1 and CDR2 are LNHNV and YYDKDF (reference sequence). For the CDR3, the DNA is TGTGCCACCAGACAACACCTCGGCGGGAGCTACGAGCAGTACTTC. It translates to CATRQHLGGSYEQYF.

The chain has TRBV20-1 and TRBJ1-4; D not certain. Looked up from germline, CDR1 is DFQATT and CDR2 is SNEGSKA (reference sequence). There are 13 residues in the CDR3. Trimming took 4 bases from V and 0 from J, leaving 6 bases between them. The CDR3 DNA reads as TGCAGTGCTACAGTGGCAACTAATGAAAAACTGTTTTTT. Protein product: CSATVATNEKLFF.

The chain couples TRBV4-1 to TRBJ2-6; the D gene could be TRBD1 or TRBD2 (5 bases each). Germline V gives CDR1 MGHRA, CDR2 YSYEKL. Trimming took off 1 base at V and 2 bases at J, with 9 bases between the two ends. The CDR3 sequence is 16 residues long. The CDR3 sequence: CASSQGDEAGANVLTF. CDR3 DNA sequence: TGCGCCAGCAGCCAAGGGGACGAGGCTGGGGCCAACGTCCTGACTTTC.

The chain carries TRBV6-6 and TRBJ1-5, with D hard to call. CDR3 length: 13 amino acids. Per the germline V gene, CDR1 is MNHNY and CDR2 is SVGAGI (reference sequence). V lost 0 bases to trimming and J lost 7 bases, with 7 bases between them. CDR3 bases: TGTGCCAGCAGTTACTCGAACACCCAGCCCCAGCATTTT. Translating it yields CASSYSNTQPQHF.

This sequence joins TRBV11-1 and TRBJ1-4; D might be TRBD1 (5 bases). This CDR3 has 15 amino acids. Germline V gives CDR1 SGHAT, CDR2 FQDESV (reference sequence). V was trimmed by 4 bases and J by 2 bases, leaving 11 bases between them. Here the CDR3 reads CASSWGIWTNEKLFF. CDR3 bases: TGTGCCAGCAGCTGGGGGATATGGACTAATGAAAAACTGTTTTTT.

The rearrangement uses TRBV7-6 and TRBJ2-3; D gene unclear. The length of the CDR3 is 14 residues. The V gene lost 3 bases and the J gene lost 6 bases, with 13 bases spanning the gap. Per the germline V gene, CDR1 is SGHVS and CDR2 is FNYEAQ. This CDR3 is CASSLEVVGDTQYF. The CDR3 region has the DNA TGTGCCAGCAGCTTGGAAGTGGTGGGGGATACGCAGTATTTT. Full variable domain (missing parts from reference TRBV7-6 and TRBJ2-3): GAGVSQSPRYKVTKRGQDVALRCDPISGHVSLYWYRQALGQGPEFLTYFNYEAQQDKSGLPNDRFSAERPEGSISTLTIQRTEQRDSAMYRCASSLEVVGDTQYFGPGTRLTVL.

The chain is built from TRBV4-1 and TRBJ2-3; 13 nucleotides match TRBD2. In germline, CDR1 is MGHRA, CDR2 YSYEKL. The length of the CDR3 is 18 residues. With V trimmed by 1 base and J by 3 bases, 7 bases remained unmatched. DNA of the CDR3: TGCGCCAGCAGCCAAGGACTAGCGGGGGGCCCAGGGACAGATACGCAGTATTTT. It yields the protein CASSQGLAGGPGTDTQYF.

The chain has TRBV18 and TRBJ2-3, with D perhaps assigned TRBD1 or TRBD2 (5 bases each). The CDR3 extends over 16 amino acids. Germline V gene sequence: CDR1 KGHSH, CDR2 LQKENI. Trimming pared 0 bases from V and 3 bases from J, leaving 13 bases between. The CDR3 loop reads CASSPPGGEGTDTQYF. The CDR3 nucleotides read TGTGCCAGCTCACCACCTGGCGGAGAGGGGACAGATACGCAGTATTTT. The full variable domain, its missing parts supplied by reference TRBV18 and TRBJ2-3, is NAGVMQNPRHLVRRRGQEARLRCSPMKGHSHVYWYRQLPEEGLKFMVYLQKENIIDESGMPKERFSAEFPKEGPSILRIQQVVRGDSAAYFCASSPPGGEGTDTQYFGPGTRLTVL.

V is TRBV6-2 or TRBV6-3 and J is TRBJ1-1, with TRBD1 as a possible D gene (6 bases). The CDR3 extends over 13 amino acids. The germline gives CDR1 MNHEY, CDR2 SVGEGT. Trimming removed 6 bases at V and 9 bases at J, with 17 bases between. CDR3 protein: CASRTAGAFKAFF. The CDR3 nucleotides are TGTGCCAGCAGAACCGCAGGGGCCTTCAAAGCTTTCTTT.

The chain carries TRBV20-1 and TRBJ2-1; 7 nucleotides line up with TRBD2. Germline trimming cut 0 bases from V and 7 bases from J; bases unmatched to any gene: 9. The germline V gene has CDR1 DFQATT and CDR2 SNEGSKA (reference sequence). There are 15 residues in the CDR3. This CDR3 reads CSARDLGLVGNEQFF. In nucleotides, the CDR3 is TGCAGTGCTAGAGATCTAGGACTAGTTGGGAATGAGCAGTTCTTC.

This sequence joins TRBV7-3 and TRBJ2-6; no firm D call. CDR3 length: 15 residues. Germline V gene lookup returns CDR1 SGHTA and CDR2 FQGTGA. Deletions cut 5 bases from V and 0 bases from J, with 8 bases between. CDR3 loop: CASSHLVSGANVLTF. Here the CDR3 DNA reads TGTGCCAGCAGCCACTTGGTCTCTGGGGCCAACGTCCTGACTTTC.

This clonotype was counted between two and nine times. This chain connects TRBV9 to TRBJ1-2, with D possibly matching TRBD1 (5 bases). CDR1 is SGDLS, CDR2 YYNGEE, per germline. This CDR3 has 18 amino acids. Trimming took off 3 bases at V and 3 bases at J, with 24 bases between the two ends. The CDR3 DNA follows: TGTGCCAGCAGCGAGGCGGTGGGGACCGGAACTAGGGACTATGGCTACACCTTC. This gives the protein CASSEAVGTGTRDYGYTF.

This clonotype was counted a few times. This chain connects TRBV20-1 to TRBJ1-1; TRBD1 aligns across 9 bases. Germline trimming cut 2 bases from V and 3 bases from J; bases unmatched to any gene: 25. The CDR3 totals 21 residues. Per germline, CDR1 DFQATT and CDR2 SNEGSKA (reference sequence). The CDR3 DNA is TGCAGTGCTAGAAAGGACAGGGGAATGGGGATTGGGAACCTGGACTACACTGAAGCTTTCTTT. Its translation is CSARKDRGMGIGNLDYTEAFF.

This chain uses TRBV6-5 with TRBJ1-2; 12 bases line up with TRBD1. Germline V lookup: CDR1 MNHEY, CDR2 SVGAGI. Trimming cost V 0 bases and J 3 bases; bases outside gene matches: 11. This CDR3 contains 19 residues. The CDR3 nucleotides are TGTGCCAGCAGTTACTCCCTGGGACAGGGGGCTCTTCCGTACTATGGCTACACCTTC. Amino acid sequence: CASSYSLGQGALPYYGYTF.

The chain has TRBV6-6 and TRBJ2-5; D is perhaps TRBD1 (6 bases). Germline V gives CDR1 MNHNY, CDR2 SVGAGI (reference sequence). This CDR3 contains 13 residues. V was trimmed by 6 bases and J by 4 bases, leaving 12 bases between them. The CDR3 DNA reads TGTGCCAGCAGCCCCGTAGGGGGAGAGACCCAGTACTTC. Encoded protein: CASSPVGGETQYF.

This clonotype has more than one count but fewer than ten. The gene calls are TRBV7-9 and TRBJ2-7, with 7 bases matching TRBD1. This CDR3 has 15 amino acids. V trimming: 7 bases; J trimming: 0 bases; junction bases outside the gene matches: 9. The germline gives CDR1 SEHNR, CDR2 FQNEAQ (reference sequence). This CDR3 reads CASTKGAQSSYEQYF. CDR3 coding DNA: TGTGCCAGCACCAAGGGGGCGCAAAGCTCCTACGAGCAGTACTTC.

This clonotype has more than one count but fewer than ten. This chain connects TRBV5-1 to TRBJ1-2; D uncertain. The germline V gene has CDR1 SGHRS and CDR2 YFSETQ. The CDR3 has 13 amino acids. V was clipped by 5 bases and J by 1 base, with 9 bases between them. The chain's CDR3 is CASSADGNYGYTF. In nucleotides, the CDR3 is TGCGCCAGCAGTGCGGACGGTAACTATGGCTACACCTTC.

This clonotype was counted a few times. This chain joins TRBV20-1 and TRBJ2-1; possibly TRBD2 for D (5 bases). This CDR3 has 16 amino acids. CDR1 and CDR2 (germline): DFQATT, SNEGSKA (reference sequence). Trimming removed 5 bases from V and 0 bases from J, with 17 bases in between. CDR3 nucleotides: TGCAGTGCTGGGTCCGAAGGACTCAGCTCCTACAATGAGCAGTTCTTC. Its protein product is CSAGSEGLSSYNEQFF.

The V and J genes are TRBV7-2 and TRBJ2-1; TRBD2 aligns across 13 bases. Trimming at V came to 5 bases and at J to 12 bases, leaving 4 bases not matched to a gene. This CDR3 has 13 amino acids. Germline-derived CDR1 and CDR2 are SGHTA and FQGNSA. The CDR3 is CASSTGLAGWQFF. In DNA form, the CDR3 reads TGTGCCAGCAGCACGGGACTAGCGGGATGGCAGTTCTTC.

This clonotype was seen more than once but under ten times. The chain joins TRBV20-1 to TRBJ1-2, with 8 bases aligning to TRBD1. Germline-derived CDR1 and CDR2 are DFQATT and SNEGSKA (reference sequence). CDR3 length: 12 amino acids. Trimming cost V 5 bases and J 8 bases; bases outside gene matches: 7. This chain's CDR3 is CSALQGARGYTF. The DNA for the CDR3 is TGCAGTGCTCTCCAGGGGGCGCGGGGCTACACCTTC.

This sequence joins TRBV4-1 and TRBJ1-2, with 9 positions matching TRBD1. The V and J ends lost 0 bases and 3 bases, in that order; junction bases with no gene match: 14. The germline CDR1 and CDR2 sequences are MGHRA and YSYEKL. The CDR3 consists of 19 residues. CDR3 nucleotides: TGCGCCAGCAGCCAAGATCAGGCTTGGTCGGGACAGGGAGACTATGGCTACACCTTC. Its translation is CASSQDQAWSGQGDYGYTF.

The gene calls are TRBV2 and TRBJ2-7, with TRBD1 identical over 8 bases. J gave up 10 bases and V 6 bases, and 8 bases lay outside the gene matches. CDR3 length: 12 residues. Germline assignment: CDR1 SNHLY and CDR2 FYNNEI. The CDR3 is CASRSDRGYQYF. CDR3 nucleotides: TGTGCCAGCAGGAGTGACAGGGGCTATCAGTACTTC.